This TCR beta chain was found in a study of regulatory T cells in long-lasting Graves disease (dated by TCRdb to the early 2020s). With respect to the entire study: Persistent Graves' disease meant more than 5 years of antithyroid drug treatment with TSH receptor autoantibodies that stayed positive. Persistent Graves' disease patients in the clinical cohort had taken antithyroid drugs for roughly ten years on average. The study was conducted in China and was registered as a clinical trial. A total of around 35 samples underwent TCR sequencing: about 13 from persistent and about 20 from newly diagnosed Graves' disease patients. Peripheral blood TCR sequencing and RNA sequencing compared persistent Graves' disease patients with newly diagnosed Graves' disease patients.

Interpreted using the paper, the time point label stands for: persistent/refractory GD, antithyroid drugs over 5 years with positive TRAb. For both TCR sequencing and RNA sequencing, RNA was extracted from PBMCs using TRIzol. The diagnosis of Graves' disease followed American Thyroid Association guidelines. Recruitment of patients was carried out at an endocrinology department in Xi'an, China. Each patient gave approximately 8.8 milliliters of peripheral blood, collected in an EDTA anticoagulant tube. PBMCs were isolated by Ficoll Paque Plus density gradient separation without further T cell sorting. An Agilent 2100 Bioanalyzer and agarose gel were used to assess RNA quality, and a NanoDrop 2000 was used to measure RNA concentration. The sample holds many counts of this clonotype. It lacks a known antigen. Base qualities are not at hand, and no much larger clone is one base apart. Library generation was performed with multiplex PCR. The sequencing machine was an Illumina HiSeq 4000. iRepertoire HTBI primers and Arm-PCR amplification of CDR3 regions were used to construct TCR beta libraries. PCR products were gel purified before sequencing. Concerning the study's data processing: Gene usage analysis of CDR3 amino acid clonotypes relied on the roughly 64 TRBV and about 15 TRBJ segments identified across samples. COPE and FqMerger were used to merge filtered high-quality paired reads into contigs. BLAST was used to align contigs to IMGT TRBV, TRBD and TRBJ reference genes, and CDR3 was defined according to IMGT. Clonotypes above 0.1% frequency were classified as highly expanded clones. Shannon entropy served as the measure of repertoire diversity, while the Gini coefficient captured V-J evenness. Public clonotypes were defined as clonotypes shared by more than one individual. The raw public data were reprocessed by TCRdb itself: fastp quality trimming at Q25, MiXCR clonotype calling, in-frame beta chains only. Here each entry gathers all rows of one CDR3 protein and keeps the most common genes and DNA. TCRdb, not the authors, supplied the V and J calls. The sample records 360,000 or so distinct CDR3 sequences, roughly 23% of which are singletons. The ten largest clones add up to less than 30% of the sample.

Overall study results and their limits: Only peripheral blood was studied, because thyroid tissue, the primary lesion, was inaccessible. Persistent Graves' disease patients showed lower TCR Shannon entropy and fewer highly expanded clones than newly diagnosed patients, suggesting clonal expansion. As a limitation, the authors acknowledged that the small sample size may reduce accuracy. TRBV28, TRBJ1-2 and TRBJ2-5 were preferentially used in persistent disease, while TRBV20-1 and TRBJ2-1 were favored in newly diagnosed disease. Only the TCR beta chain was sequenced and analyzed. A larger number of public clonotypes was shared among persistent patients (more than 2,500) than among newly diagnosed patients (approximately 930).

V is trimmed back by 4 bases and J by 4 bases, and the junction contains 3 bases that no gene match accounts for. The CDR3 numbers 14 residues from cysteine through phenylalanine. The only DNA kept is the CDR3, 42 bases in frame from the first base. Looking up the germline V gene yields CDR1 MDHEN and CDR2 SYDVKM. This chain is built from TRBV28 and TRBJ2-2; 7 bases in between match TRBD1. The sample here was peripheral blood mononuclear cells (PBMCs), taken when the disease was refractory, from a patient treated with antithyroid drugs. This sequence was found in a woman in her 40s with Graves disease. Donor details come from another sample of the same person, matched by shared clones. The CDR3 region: CASSSGQFTGELFF. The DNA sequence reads TGTGCCAGCAGTTCGGGACAGTTCACCGGGGAGCTGTTTTTT.